The T cell receptor beta chain under discussion was sequenced for a study of OX40 agonist ivuxolimab in advanced cancers. Study-level background: The dose-escalation cohort was about 86% male, with a mean age of about 58 years, ranging about 23 to 90. Study-wide findings and caveats: On average, a greater number of expanded clones characterised CD8+ T cells relative to CD4+. Circulating CD4+ and CD8+ T cells showed clonal expansion by week 6 at 0.1 to 3.0 mg/kg. At 0.1-3.0 mg/kg, partial responders had clonal expansion among the lowest observed.

To note about this clone: The antigen remains undetermined.

Sequencing was performed with immunoSEQ multiplex PCR; in TCRdb, only in-frame clones are kept and a portion is missing. The table records 65,000 or so clones, over 75% of them present only once. V gave up 6 bases and J gave up 5 bases; unmatched junction bases: 6. Looked up from germline, CDR1 is MNHNS and CDR2 is SASEGT. There are 15 residues in the CDR3. This specimen consisted of CD4+ or CD8+ T cells sorted from blood, obtained in a trial of the OX40 agonist ivuxolimab. V gene TRBV6-1 combines with J gene TRBJ2-2; 10 nucleotides align to TRBD2. The source of this sequence is an adult with an advanced solid tumor such as melanoma, head and neck, liver or kidney cancer. Here the CDR3 reads CASRSGGVLTGELFF. CDR3 sequence (DNA): TGTGCCAGCAGGAGCGGGGGGGTTTTAACCGGGGAGCTGTTTTTT.